Described below is a single T cell receptor (beta chain) sequence and its context. This record belongs to a study of blood T cell repertoires in COVID-19. Background on the study: Acute and convalescent COVID-19 samples came from the United States, Italy and Spain. Sources were T cells, B-cell-depleted T cells, or PBMCs; the material itself was cDNA or gDNA.

Original processing methods: Quantification of nucleated cells was approximated via reference gene primer amplification. Assay used: immunoSEQ multiplex PCR; TCRdb lists only in-frame clones, some missing. Clone size and V and J calls were adopted from that table, with D and trimming inferred from the DNA. The sample has approximately 38,000 clones, 94% seen once. The CDR3 contains 13 residues. CDR1 and CDR2 (germline): SGHNT, YYREEE (reference sequence). Deletions cut 0 bases from V and 2 bases from J, with 5 bases between. The receptor's source is a human donor with active COVID-19. The donor label of this sample is uncertain. This chain connects TRBV5-4 to TRBJ2-5; D gene ambiguous. The sequencing sample was made of peripheral blood. The chain's CDR3 is CASSLAQQETQYF. DNA of the CDR3: TGTGCCAGCAGCTTGGCGCAGCAAGAGACCCAGTACTTC. The full variable domain, in which reference TRBV5-4 and TRBJ2-5 provide the parts outside the CDR3, is ETGVTQSPTHLIKTRGQQVTLRCSSQSGHNTVSWYQQALGQGPQFIFQYYREEENGRGNFPPRFSGLQFPNYSSELNVNALELDDSALYLCASSLAQQETQYFGPGTRLLVL.